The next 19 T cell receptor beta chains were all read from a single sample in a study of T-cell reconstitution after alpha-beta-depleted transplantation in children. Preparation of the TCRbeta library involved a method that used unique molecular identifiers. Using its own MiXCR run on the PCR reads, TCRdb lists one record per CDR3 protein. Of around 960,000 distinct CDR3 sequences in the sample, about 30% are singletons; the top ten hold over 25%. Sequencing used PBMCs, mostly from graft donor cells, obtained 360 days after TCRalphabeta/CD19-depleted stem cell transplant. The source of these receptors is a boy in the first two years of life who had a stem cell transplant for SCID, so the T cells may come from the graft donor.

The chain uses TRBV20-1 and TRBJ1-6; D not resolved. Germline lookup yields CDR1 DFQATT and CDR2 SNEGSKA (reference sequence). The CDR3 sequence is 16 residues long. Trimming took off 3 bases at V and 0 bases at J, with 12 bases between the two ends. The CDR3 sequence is CSASPEESSYNSPLHF. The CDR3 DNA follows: TGCAGTGCTAGTCCAGAGGAGAGCTCCTATAATTCACCCCTCCACTTT.

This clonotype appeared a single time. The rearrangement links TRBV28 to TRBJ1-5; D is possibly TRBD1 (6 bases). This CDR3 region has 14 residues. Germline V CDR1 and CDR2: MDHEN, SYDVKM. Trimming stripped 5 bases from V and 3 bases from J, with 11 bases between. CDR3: CASSAHRDNQPQHF. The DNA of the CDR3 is TGTGCCAGCAGTGCCCACAGGGACAATCAGCCCCAGCATTTT.

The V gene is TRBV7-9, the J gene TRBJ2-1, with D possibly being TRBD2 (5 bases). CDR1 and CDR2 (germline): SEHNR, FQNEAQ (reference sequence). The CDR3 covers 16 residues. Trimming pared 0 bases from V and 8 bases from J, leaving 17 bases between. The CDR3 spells CASSLAQTSGVDEQFF. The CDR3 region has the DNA TGTGCCAGCAGCTTAGCGCAAACTAGTGGTGTCGATGAGCAGTTCTTC.

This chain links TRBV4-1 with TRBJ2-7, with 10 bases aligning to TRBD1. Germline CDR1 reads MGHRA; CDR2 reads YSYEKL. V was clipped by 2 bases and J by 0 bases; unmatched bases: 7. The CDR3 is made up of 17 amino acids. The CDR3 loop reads CASSQRPGQGNSYEQYF. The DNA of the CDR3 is TGCGCCAGCAGCCAAAGACCGGGACAGGGGAACTCCTACGAGCAGTACTTC.

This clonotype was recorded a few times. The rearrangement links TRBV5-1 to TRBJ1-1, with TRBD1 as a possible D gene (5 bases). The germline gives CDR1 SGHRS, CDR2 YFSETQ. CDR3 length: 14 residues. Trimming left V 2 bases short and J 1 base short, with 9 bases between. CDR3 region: CASSFTGQNTEAFF. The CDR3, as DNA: TGCGCCAGCAGCTTCACAGGACAGAACACTGAAGCTTTCTTT.

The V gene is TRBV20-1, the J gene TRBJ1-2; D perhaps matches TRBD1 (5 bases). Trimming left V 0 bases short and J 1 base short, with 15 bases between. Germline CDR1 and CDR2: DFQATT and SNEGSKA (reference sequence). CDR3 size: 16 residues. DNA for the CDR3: TGCAGTGCTAGAGATGGGGCGACGGCGCTTAACTATGGCTACACCTTC. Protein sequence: CSARDGATALNYGYTF.

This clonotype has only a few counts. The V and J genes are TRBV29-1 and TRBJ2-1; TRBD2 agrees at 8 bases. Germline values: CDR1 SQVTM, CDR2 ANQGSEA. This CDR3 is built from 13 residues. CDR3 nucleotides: TGCACCGGGGGGCGGGGGGTAACCGATGAGCAGTTCTTC. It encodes CTGGRGVTDEQFF.

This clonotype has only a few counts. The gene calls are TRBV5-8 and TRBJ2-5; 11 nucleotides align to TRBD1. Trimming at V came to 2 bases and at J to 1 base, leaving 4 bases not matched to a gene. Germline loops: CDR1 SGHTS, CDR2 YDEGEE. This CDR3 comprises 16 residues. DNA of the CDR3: TGTGCCAGCAGCTTAGGGGACAGGGGGTCCCAAGAGACCCAGTACTTC. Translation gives CASSLGDRGSQETQYF.

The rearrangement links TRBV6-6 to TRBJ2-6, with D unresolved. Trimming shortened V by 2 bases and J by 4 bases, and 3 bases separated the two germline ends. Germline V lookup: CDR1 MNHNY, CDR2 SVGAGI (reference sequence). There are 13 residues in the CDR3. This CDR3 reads CASSYDGANVLTF. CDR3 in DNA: TGTGCCAGCAGTTACGACGGGGCCAACGTCCTGACTTTC.

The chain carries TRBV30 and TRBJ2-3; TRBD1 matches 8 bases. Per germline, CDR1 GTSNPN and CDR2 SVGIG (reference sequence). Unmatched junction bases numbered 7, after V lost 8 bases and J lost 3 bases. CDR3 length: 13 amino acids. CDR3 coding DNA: TGTGCCGGTGGACAGGGCTTAACAGATACGCAGTATTTT. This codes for CAGGQGLTDTQYF.

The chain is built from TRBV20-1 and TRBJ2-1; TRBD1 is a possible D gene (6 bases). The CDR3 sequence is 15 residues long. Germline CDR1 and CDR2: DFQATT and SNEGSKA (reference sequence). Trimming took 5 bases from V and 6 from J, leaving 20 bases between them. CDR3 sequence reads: CSARRSGATSNEQFF. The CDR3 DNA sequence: TGCAGTGCTCGGAGATCAGGGGCCACCTCCAATGAGCAGTTCTTC.

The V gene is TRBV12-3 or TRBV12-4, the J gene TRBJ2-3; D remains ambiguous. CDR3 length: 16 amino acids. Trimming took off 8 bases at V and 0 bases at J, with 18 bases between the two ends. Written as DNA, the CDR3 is TGTGCCAGCTCCGACCGGGTCCACCCTAGCACAGATACGCAGTATTTT. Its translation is CASSDRVHPSTDTQYF.

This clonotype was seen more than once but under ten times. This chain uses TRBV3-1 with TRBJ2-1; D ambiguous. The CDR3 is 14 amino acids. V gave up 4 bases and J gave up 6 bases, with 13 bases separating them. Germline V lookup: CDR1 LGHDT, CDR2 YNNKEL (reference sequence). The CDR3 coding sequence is TGTGCCAGCAGCCCCCTCTGGGAAGGCAATGAGCAGTTCTTC. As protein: CASSPLWEGNEQFF.

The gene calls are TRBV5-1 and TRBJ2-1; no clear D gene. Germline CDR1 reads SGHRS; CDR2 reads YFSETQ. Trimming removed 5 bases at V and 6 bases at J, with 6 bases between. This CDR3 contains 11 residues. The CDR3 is CASRKGNEQFF. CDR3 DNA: TGCGCCAGCAGAAAGGGCAATGAGCAGTTCTTC.

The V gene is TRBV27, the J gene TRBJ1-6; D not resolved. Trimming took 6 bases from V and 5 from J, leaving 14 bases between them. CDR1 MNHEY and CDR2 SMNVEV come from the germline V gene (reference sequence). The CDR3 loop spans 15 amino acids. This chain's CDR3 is CASSRLDGHNSPLHF. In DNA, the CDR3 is TGTGCCAGCAGCCGCTTGGACGGACATAATTCACCCCTCCACTTT.

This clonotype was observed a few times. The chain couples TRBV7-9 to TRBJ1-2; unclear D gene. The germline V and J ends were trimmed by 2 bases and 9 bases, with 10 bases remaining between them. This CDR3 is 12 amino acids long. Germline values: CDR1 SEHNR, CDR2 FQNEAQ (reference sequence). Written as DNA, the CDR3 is TGTGCCAGCAGCTTATTAAGGGATAGCTACACCTTC. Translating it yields CASSLLRDSYTF.

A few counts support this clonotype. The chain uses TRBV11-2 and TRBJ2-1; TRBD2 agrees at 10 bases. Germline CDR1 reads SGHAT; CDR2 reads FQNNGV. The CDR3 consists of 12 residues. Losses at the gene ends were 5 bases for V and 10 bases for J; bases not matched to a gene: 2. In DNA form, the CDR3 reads TGTGCCAGCAGCATACTAGCGGGGGAGCAGTTCTTC. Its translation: CASSILAGEQFF.

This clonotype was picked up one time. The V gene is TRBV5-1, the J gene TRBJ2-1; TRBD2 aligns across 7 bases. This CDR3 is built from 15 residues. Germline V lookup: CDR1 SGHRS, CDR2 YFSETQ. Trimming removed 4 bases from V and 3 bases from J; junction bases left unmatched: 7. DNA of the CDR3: TGCGCCAGCAGCCATCTAGCGGCCTACTACAATGAGCAGTTCTTC. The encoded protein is CASSHLAAYYNEQFF.

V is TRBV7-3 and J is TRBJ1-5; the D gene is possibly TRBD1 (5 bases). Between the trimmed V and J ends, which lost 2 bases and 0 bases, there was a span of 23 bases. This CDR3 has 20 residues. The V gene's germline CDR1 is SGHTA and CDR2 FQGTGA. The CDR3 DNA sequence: TGTGCCAGCAGCTTACCCACCGGGACCCAGTTAAGCTATAGCAATCAGCCCCAGCATTTT. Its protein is CASSLPTGTQLSYSNQPQHF.